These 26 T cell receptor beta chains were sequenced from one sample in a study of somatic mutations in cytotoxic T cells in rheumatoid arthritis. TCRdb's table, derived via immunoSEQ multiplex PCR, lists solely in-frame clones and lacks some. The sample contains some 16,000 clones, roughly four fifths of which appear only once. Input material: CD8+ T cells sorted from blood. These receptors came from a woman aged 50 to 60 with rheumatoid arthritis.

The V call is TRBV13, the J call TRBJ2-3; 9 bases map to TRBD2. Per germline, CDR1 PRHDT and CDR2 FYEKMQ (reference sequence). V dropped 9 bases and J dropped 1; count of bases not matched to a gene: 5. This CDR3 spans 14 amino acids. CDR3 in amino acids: CASRTSARTDTQYF. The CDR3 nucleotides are TGTGCCAGTCGGACTAGCGCCCGCACAGATACGCAGTATTTT.

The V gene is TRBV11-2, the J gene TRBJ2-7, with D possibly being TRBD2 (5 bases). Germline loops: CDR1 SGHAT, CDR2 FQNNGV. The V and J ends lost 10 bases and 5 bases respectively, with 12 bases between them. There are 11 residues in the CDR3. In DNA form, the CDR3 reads TGTGCCACAGGAGGCAGCCACGAGCAGTACTTC. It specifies CATGGSHEQYF.

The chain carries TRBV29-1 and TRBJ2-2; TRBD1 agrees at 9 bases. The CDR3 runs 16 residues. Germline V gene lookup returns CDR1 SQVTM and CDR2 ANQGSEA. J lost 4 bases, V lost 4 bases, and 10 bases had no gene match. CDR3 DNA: TGCAGCGTTGTCCCGGGACAGGGCGCAGGCACCGGGGAGCTGTTTTTT. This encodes CSVVPGQGAGTGELFF.

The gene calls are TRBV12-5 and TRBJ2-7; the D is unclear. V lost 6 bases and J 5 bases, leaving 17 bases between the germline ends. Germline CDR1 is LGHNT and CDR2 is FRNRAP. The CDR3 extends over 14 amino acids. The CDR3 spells CASGTSLLTDEQYF. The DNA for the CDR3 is TGTGCTAGTGGCACCTCCTTGTTAACCGACGAGCAGTACTTC.

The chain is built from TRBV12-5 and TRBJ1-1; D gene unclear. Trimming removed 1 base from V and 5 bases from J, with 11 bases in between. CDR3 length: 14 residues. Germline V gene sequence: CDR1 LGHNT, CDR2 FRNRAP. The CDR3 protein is CASGLGQDVTEAFF. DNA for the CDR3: TGTGCTAGTGGTTTGGGCCAGGACGTTACTGAAGCTTTCTTT.

The CDR3 loop reads CASSPYLSGRTQETQYF. DNA for the CDR3: TGTGCCAGCAGTCCCTACTTGAGCGGGAGAACCCAGGAGACCCAGTACTTC. The chain uses TRBV27 and TRBJ2-5; 8 nucleotides align to TRBD2. Germline-derived CDR1 and CDR2 are MNHEY and SMNVEV (reference sequence). CDR3 length: 17 amino acids. Losses at the gene ends were 5 bases for V and 5 bases for J; bases not matched to a gene: 16.

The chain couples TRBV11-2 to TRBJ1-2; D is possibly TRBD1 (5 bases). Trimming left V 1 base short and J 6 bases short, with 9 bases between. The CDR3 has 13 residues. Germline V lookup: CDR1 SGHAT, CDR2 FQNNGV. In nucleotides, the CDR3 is TGTGCCAGCAGCTTAGGGGGGTACGATGGCTACACCTTC. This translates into CASSLGGYDGYTF.

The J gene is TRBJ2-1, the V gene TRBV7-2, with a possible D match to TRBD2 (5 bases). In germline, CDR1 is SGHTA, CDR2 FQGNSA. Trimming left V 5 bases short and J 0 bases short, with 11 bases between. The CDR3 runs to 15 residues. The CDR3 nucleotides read TGTGCCAGCAGCCTAGTAGCGAACTCCTACAATGAGCAGTTCTTC. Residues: CASSLVANSYNEQFF. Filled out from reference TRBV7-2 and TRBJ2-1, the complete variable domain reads GAGVSQSPSNKVTEKGKDVELRCDPISGHTALYWYRQSLGQGLEFLIYFQGNSAPDKSGLPSDRFSAERTGGSVSTLTIQRTQQEDSAVYLCASSLVANSYNEQFFGPGTRLTVL.

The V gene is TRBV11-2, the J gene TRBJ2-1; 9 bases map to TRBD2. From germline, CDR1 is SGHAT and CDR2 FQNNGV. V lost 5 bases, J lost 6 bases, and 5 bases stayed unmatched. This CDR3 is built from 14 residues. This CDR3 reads CASSPGLASNEQFF. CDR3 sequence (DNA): TGTGCCAGCAGCCCAGGACTAGCGAGCAATGAGCAGTTCTTC.

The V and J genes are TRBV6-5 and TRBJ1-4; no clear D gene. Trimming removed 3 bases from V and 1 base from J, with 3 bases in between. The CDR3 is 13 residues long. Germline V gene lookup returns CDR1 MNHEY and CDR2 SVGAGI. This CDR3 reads CASSYRTNEKLFF. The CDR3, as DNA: TGTGCCAGCAGTTATCGAACTAATGAAAAACTGTTTTTT.

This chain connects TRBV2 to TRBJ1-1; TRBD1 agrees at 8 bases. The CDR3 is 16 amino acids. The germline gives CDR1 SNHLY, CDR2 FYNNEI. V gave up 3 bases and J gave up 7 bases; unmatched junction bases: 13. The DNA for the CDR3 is TGTGCCAGCAGTGATGACAGGGGCCCTTTGGAGGGTGAAGCTTTCTTT. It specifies CASSDDRGPLEGEAFF.

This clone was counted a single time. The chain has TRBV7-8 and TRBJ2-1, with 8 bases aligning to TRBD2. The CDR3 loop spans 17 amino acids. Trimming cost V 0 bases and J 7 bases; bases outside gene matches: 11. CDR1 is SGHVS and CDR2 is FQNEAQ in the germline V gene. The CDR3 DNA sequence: TGTGCCAGCAGCTTAGCCGGACAGAACGGGAGGGCTAATGAGCAGTTCTTC. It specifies CASSLAGQNGRANEQFF.

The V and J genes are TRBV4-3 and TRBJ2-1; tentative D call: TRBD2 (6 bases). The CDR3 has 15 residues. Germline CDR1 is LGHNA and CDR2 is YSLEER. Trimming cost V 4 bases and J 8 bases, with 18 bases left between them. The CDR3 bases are TGCGCCAGCAGCCCAGACTCAGGAGGGGCGGATGAGCAGTTCTTC. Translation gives CASSPDSGGADEQFF.

CDR3 nucleotides: TGTGCCAGCAGCTTAGAATGGGCGAACACCGGGGAGCTGTTTTTT. Translation: CASSLEWANTGELFF. The chain links TRBV7-9 to TRBJ2-2, with D unresolved. V gave up 1 base and J gave up 0 bases, with 6 bases separating them. CDR1 and CDR2 from the germline V gene are SEHNR and FQNEAQ (reference sequence). The CDR3 has 15 residues.

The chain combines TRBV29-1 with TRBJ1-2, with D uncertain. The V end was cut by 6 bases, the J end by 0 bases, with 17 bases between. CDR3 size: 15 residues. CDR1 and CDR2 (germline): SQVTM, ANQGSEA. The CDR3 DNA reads TGCAGCGTGTATATTGGGATTGGAACTAACTATGGCTACACCTTC. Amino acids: CSVYIGIGTNYGYTF.

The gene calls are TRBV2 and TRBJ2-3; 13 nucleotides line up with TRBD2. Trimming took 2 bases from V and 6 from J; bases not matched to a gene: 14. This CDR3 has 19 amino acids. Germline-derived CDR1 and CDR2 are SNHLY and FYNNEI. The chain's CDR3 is CASSETVLTSGGAADTQYF. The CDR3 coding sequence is TGTGCCAGCAGTGAAACGGTACTAACTAGCGGGGGGGCAGCGGATACGCAGTATTTT. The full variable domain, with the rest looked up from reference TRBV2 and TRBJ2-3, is EPEVTQTPSHQVTQMGQEVILRCVPISNHLYFYWYRQILGQKVEFLVSFYNNEISEKSEIFDDQFSVERPDGSNFTLKIRSTKLEDSAMYFCASSETVLTSGGAADTQYFGPGTRLTVL.

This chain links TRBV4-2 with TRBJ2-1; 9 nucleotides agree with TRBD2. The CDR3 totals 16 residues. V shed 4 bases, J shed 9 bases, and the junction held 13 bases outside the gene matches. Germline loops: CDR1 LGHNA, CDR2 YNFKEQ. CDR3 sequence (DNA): TGTGCCAGCAGCCTAGCGGCTAGCGGGACCTTGGGTGAGCAGTTCTTC. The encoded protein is CASSLAASGTLGEQFF.

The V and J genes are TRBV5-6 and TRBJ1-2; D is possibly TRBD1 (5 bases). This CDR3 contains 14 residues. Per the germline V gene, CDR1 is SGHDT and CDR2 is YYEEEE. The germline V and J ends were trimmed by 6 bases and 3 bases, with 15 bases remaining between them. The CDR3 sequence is CASIEWDGYYGYTF. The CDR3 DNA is TGTGCCAGCATAGAATGGGACGGATACTATGGCTACACCTTC. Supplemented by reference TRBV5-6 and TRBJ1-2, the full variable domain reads DAGVTQSPTHLIKTRGQQVTLRCSPKSGHDTVSWYQQALGQGPQFIFQYYEEEERQRGNFPDRFSGHQFPNYSSELNVNALLLGDSALYLCASIEWDGYYGYTFGSGTRLTVV.

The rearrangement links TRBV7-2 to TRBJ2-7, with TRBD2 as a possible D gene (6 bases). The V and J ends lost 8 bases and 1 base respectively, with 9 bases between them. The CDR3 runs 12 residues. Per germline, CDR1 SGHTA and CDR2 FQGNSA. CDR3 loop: CASVGGSYEQYF. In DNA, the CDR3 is TGTGCCAGCGTCGGAGGGTCCTACGAGCAGTACTTC.

CDR3 nucleotide sequence: TGTGCCAGCAGCCGGTTCATAAACACCGGGGAGCTGTTTTTT. Its protein is CASSRFINTGELFF. The chain joins TRBV7-6 to TRBJ2-2; D is ambiguous. V dropped 5 bases and J dropped 2 bases, with 9 bases sitting between them. The germline gives CDR1 SGHVS, CDR2 FNYEAQ. The CDR3 consists of 14 residues.

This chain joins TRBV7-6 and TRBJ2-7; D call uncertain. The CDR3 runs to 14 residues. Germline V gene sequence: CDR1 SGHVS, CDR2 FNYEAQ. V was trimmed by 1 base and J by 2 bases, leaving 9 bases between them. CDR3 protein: CASSLDPQPYEQYF. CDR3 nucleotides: TGTGCCAGCAGCTTAGATCCCCAACCCTACGAGCAGTACTTC.

This CDR3 is CASSLGGTSAETQYF. The CDR3 nucleotides are TGTGCCAGCAGCTTAGGAGGGACTAGCGCGGAGACCCAGTACTTC. The gene calls are TRBV7-2 and TRBJ2-5; 10 positions agree with TRBD2. Germline-derived CDR1 and CDR2 are SGHTA and FQGNSA. V lost 1 base to trimming and J lost 5 bases; unmatched junction nucleotides: 4. The CDR3 is 15 residues long.

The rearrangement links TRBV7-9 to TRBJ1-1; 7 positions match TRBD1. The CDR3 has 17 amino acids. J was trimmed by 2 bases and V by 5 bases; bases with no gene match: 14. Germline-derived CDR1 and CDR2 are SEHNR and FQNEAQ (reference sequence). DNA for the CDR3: TGTGCCAGCAGCCCGAAGGGGGCAGGGCGCGGAAACACTGAAGCTTTCTTT. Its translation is CASSPKGAGRGNTEAFF.

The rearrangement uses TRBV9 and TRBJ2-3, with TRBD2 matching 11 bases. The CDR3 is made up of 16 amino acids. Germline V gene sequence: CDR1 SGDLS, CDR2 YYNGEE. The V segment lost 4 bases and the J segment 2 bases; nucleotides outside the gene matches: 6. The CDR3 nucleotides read TGTGCCAGCAGCCCCAGGACTAGCGGGTTCACAGATACGCAGTATTTT. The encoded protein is CASSPRTSGFTDTQYF.

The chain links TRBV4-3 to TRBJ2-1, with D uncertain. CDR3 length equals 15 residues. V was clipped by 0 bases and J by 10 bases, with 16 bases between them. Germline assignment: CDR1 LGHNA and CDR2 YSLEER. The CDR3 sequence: CASSQDLGIAQEQFF. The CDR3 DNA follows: TGCGCCAGCAGCCAAGATTTGGGGATTGCACAGGAGCAGTTCTTC.

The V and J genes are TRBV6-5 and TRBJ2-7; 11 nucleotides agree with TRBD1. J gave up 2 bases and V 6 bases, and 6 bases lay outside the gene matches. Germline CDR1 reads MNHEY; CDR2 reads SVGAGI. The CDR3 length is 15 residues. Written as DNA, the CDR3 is TGTGCCAGCAGAGCCGGGACAGGGGGACCCTACGAGCAGTACTTC. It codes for CASRAGTGGPYEQYF.